What follows are 23 T cell receptor beta chains derived from one specimen sequenced in a study of response to subunit inactivated influenza vaccine. A single record per CDR3 protein comes from TCRdb applying MiXCR to the RT-PCR reads. The table records 300,000 to 350,000 distinct CDR3 sequences, around a fifth of them present only once. The source was PBMCs from blood, collected about 19 months after vaccination. Receptors were obtained from a man aged 50 to 69 who received an inactivated influenza vaccine.

This clonotype appeared a few times. J is TRBJ2-4 and V is TRBV28; tentative D call: TRBD1 (5 bases). V was cut by 4 bases and J by 6 bases, with 13 bases left in between. This CDR3 spans 14 amino acids. Germline CDR1 MDHEN, CDR2 SYDVKM. DNA of the CDR3: TGTGCCAGCAGTTCCCCAAGGACAACAAACATTCAGTACTTC. The encoded protein is CASSSPRTTNIQYF.

This sequence joins TRBV28 and TRBJ2-7, with unresolved D. Germline loops: CDR1 MDHEN, CDR2 SYDVKM. V was clipped by 1 base and J by 4 bases, with 11 bases between them. The CDR3 runs to 14 residues. Here the CDR3 reads CASSLFGRFYEQYF. The DNA for the CDR3 is TGTGCCAGCAGTTTATTCGGCAGATTTTACGAGCAGTACTTC.

This clonotype was counted a few times. The chain couples TRBV29-1 to TRBJ1-1; perhaps TRBD1 as D (5 bases). Trimming took off 5 bases at V and 2 bases at J, with 9 bases between the two ends. From germline, CDR1 is SQVTM and CDR2 ANQGSEA. This CDR3 has 12 amino acids. CDR3 nucleotides: TGCAGCGTTCCAGGGAGTAACACTGAAGCTTTCTTT. Encoded protein: CSVPGSNTEAFF.

Comment on this clonotype: At one end, the junction sequence differs from germline, possibly due to a read error. The V call is TRBV20-1, the J call TRBJ1-2; D is possibly TRBD1 (6 bases). The length of the CDR3 is 15 residues. CDR1 DFQATT and CDR2 SNEGSKA come from the germline V gene (reference sequence). This chain's CDR3 is CRAKGEDREYYGYTF. The CDR3 nucleotides are TGCAGGGCTAAGGGGGAAGACAGAGAGTACTATGGCTACACCTTC.

This clonotype has ten or more counts. This sequence joins TRBV4-2 and TRBJ1-6, with 9 nucleotides matching TRBD1. This CDR3 is built from 17 residues. The germline gives CDR1 LGHNA, CDR2 YNFKEQ. V lost 3 bases, J lost 5 bases, and 8 bases stayed unmatched. The CDR3 loop is CASSQVYRDRDNSPLHF. CDR3 in DNA: TGTGCCAGCAGCCAGGTTTACCGGGACAGGGATAATTCACCCCTCCACTTT.

The table lists this clonotype with a few counts. The chain carries TRBV12-3 or TRBV12-4 and TRBJ2-7; 9 nucleotides agree with TRBD2. Trimming at V came to 5 bases and at J to 1 base, leaving 3 bases not matched to a gene. The CDR3 is 14 amino acids. The CDR3 here is CASSPSGKSYEQYF. The CDR3 nucleotides are TGTGCCAGCAGTCCTAGCGGGAAGTCCTACGAGCAGTACTTC.

The chain links TRBV12-3 or TRBV12-4 to TRBJ1-2, with D possibly being TRBD1 (6 bases). The CDR3 consists of 13 residues. V was pared by 6 bases and J by 2 bases, with 10 bases between. The CDR3 spells CASRLTGNYGYTF. CDR3 coding DNA: TGTGCCAGCAGACTAACAGGGAACTATGGCTACACCTTC.

The CDR3 coding sequence is TGCAGTGCTCGGACTAGCGGGTGGCCGTTCGACACCGGGGAGCTGTTTTTT. Amino acids: CSARTSGWPFDTGELFF. The chain has TRBV20-1 and TRBJ2-2; TRBD2 matches 11 bases. The CDR3 spans 17 residues. With V trimmed by 5 bases and J by 3 bases, 11 bases remained unmatched. In germline, CDR1 is DFQATT, CDR2 SNEGSKA (reference sequence).

This clonotype was counted between two and nine times. The rearrangement joins TRBV11-1 to TRBJ2-1, with a weak D call TRBD1 (5 bases). Germline lookup yields CDR1 SGHAT and CDR2 FQDESV (reference sequence). Trimming removed 0 bases from V and 5 bases from J, with 20 bases in between. This CDR3 comprises 18 residues. The CDR3, as DNA: TGTGCCAGCAGCTTAGCAGCGCAGAGCAGGGTCGGAAACAATGAGCAGTTCTTC. This translates into CASSLAAQSRVGNNEQFF.

This clonotype was seen only a few times. V is TRBV20-1 and J is TRBJ2-5, with 7 positions matching TRBD2. This CDR3 has 13 residues. The V segment lost 4 bases and the J segment 5 bases; nucleotides outside the gene matches: 7. Germline loops: CDR1 DFQATT, CDR2 SNEGSKA (reference sequence). In DNA form, the CDR3 reads TGCAGTGCTAAAGCGGGACCCGCGGAGACCCAGTACTTC. It is translated as CSAKAGPAETQYF.

Many counts were recorded for this clonotype. The chain carries TRBV28 and TRBJ1-4; TRBD1 matches 9 bases. The V gene's germline CDR1 is MDHEN and CDR2 SYDVKM. The CDR3 loop spans 16 amino acids. Unmatched junction bases numbered 9, after V lost 3 bases and J lost 7 bases. The CDR3 loop reads CASSLTIGTGSEKLFF. CDR3 in DNA: TGTGCCAGCAGTTTGACGATAGGGACAGGGAGTGAAAAACTGTTTTTT. The variable domain in full, completed from reference TRBV28 and TRBJ1-4, reads DVKVTQSSRYLVKRTGEKVFLECVQDMDHENMFWYRQDPGLGLRLIYFSYDVKMKEKGDIPEGYSVSREKKERFSLILESASTNQTSMYLCASSLTIGTGSEKLFFGSGTQLSVL.

A few counts support this clonotype. V gene TRBV27 combines with J gene TRBJ2-1; D gene ambiguous. Trimming stripped 4 bases from V and 2 bases from J, with 9 bases between. This CDR3 contains 14 residues. The germline gives CDR1 MNHEY, CDR2 SMNVEV (reference sequence). CDR3 bases: TGTGCCAGCAGTTCATACCGACCCTACAATGAGCAGTTCTTC. Amino acids: CASSSYRPYNEQFF.

J is TRBJ2-4 and V is TRBV6-2 or TRBV6-3; either TRBD1 or TRBD2 may supply D (6 bases each). This CDR3 is built from 17 residues. Trimming stripped 7 bases from V and 1 base from J, with 20 bases between. The V gene's germline CDR1 is MNHEY and CDR2 SVGEGT. This CDR3 is CASTLRGTRGAKNIQYF. In nucleotides, the CDR3 is TGTGCCAGCACTCTCCGGGGGACACGTGGGGCCAAAAACATTCAGTACTTC.

CDR3 protein: CASNNGASNEQFF. The CDR3, as DNA: TGTGCCAGCAATAACGGGGCGAGCAATGAGCAGTTCTTC. V is TRBV6-2 or TRBV6-3 and J is TRBJ2-1; D might be TRBD1 or TRBD2, each matching 5 bases. Trimming pared 7 bases from V and 6 bases from J, leaving 13 bases between. Germline CDR1 and CDR2: MNHEY and SVGEGT. CDR3 length: 13 residues.

The chain employs TRBV5-1 and TRBJ2-7; a possible D gene is TRBD2 (5 bases). This CDR3 has 13 residues. The V end was cut by 4 bases, the J end by 6 bases, with 14 bases between. Germline V gene data show CDR1 as SGHRS and CDR2 as YFSETQ. CDR3 DNA sequence: TGCGCCAGCAGCCTACGGACTGGCTCCGAGCAGTACTTC. This encodes CASSLRTGSEQYF.

The V call is TRBV6-1, the J call TRBJ1-3; 8 nucleotides align to TRBD1. The CDR3 is 14 residues long. Per the germline V gene, CDR1 is MNHNS and CDR2 is SASEGT. V lost 6 bases and J lost 2; bases outside the gene matches: 3. The CDR3 DNA reads TGTGCCAGCAGACAGGGGGGGCCTGGAAACACCATATATTTT. Protein product: CASRQGGPGNTIYF.

The chain links TRBV6-2 or TRBV6-3 to TRBJ2-3; D may be TRBD1 or TRBD2 (6 bases each). Trimming shortened V by 6 bases and J by 4 bases, and 29 bases separated the two germline ends. The V gene's germline CDR1 is MNHEY and CDR2 SVGEGT. The CDR3 is 19 residues long. The CDR3 bases are TGTGCCAGCAGCACCCAGCGGGTGGGACATCAGATAAAGTCAGATACGCAGTATTTT. This translates into CASSTQRVGHQIKSDTQYF.

The rearrangement links TRBV10-3 to TRBJ1-4; D possibly corresponds to TRBD1 (5 bases). This CDR3 is built from 13 residues. V lost 4 bases to trimming and J lost 7 bases, with 10 bases between them. CDR1 and CDR2 (germline): ENHRY, SYGVKD. CDR3 region: CAISGPGGEKLFF. DNA for the CDR3: TGTGCCATCAGTGGACCCGGGGGTGAAAAACTGTTTTTT.

In DNA, the CDR3 is TGCAGTGCCCCGGACAGGGGGCGAAGCTCCTACGAGCAGTACTTC. This encodes CSAPDRGRSSYEQYF. This chain uses TRBV20-1 with TRBJ2-7; 11 bases line up with TRBD1. Germline-derived CDR1 and CDR2 are DFQATT and SNEGSKA (reference sequence). V gave up 6 bases and J gave up 0 bases; unmatched junction bases: 7. This CDR3 has 15 residues.

This clonotype has at least ten counts. The chain carries TRBV4-3 and TRBJ1-2, with 7 bases fitting TRBD1. The V gene end was trimmed by 2 bases and the J gene end by 4 bases; junction bases not matched to a gene: 7. Germline V CDR1 and CDR2: LGHNA, YSLEER. The CDR3 consists of 15 residues. CDR3 DNA: TGCGCCAGCAGCCAAACCGACAGGGCAGGCTATGGCTACACCTTC. This codes for CASSQTDRAGYGYTF.

There are a few counts of this clonotype. CDR3 region: CASRGLAGGSTQYF. Written as DNA, the CDR3 is TGTGCCAGCAGGGGACTAGCGGGAGGGTCTACGCAGTATTTT. This chain joins TRBV2 and TRBJ2-3; 16 bases are shared with TRBD2. The J segment lost 8 bases and the V segment lost 6 bases, leaving 2 bases of the junction unmatched. There are 14 residues in the CDR3. Germline loops: CDR1 SNHLY, CDR2 FYNNEI.

This rearrangement joins TRBV2 to TRBJ1-6, with D possibly matching TRBD1 (6 bases). Germline loops: CDR1 SNHLY, CDR2 FYNNEI. This CDR3 region has 11 residues. The V gene lost 3 bases and the J gene lost 15 bases, with 9 bases spanning the gap. The CDR3 coding sequence is TGTGCCAGCAGTGAGACAGGATTCCTCCACTTT. Encoded protein: CASSETGFLHF.

The gene calls are TRBV5-1 and TRBJ2-5; 9 bases line up with TRBD1. The germline V gene has CDR1 SGHRS and CDR2 YFSETQ. This CDR3 is 14 amino acids long. The trim removed 4 bases at V and 3 bases at J, leaving 4 bases unmatched. In DNA form, the CDR3 reads TGCGCCAGCAGCATGGGACAGGGAGAAGAGACCCAGTACTTC. Amino acid sequence: CASSMGQGEETQYF. Full variable domain (outside the CDR3, taken from reference TRBV5-1 and TRBJ2-5): KAGVTQTPRYLIKTRGQQVTLSCSPISGHRSVSWYQQTPGQGLQFLFEYFSETQRNKGNFPGRFSGRQFSNSRSEMNVSTLELGDSALYLCASSMGQGEETQYFGPGTRLLVL.